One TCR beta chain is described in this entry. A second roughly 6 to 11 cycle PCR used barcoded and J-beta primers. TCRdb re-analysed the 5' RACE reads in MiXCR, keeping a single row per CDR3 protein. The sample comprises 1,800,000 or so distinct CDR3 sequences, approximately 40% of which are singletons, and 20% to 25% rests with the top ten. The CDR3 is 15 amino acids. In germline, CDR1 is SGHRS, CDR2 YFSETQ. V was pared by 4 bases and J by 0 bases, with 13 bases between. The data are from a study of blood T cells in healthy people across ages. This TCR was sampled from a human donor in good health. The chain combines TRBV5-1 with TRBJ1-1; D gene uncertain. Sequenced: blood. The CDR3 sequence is CASSPLNSVNTEAFF. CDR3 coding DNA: TGCGCCAGCAGCCCACTCAACTCAGTGAACACTGAAGCTTTCTTT.